A selection of T cell receptor beta chains follows, all from one sample in a study of OX40 agonist ivuxolimab in advanced cancers. Libraries were prepared by immunoSEQ multiplex PCR; TCRdb keeps only in-frame clonotypes and omits some of them. The repertoire consists of about 80,000 clones, with around 86% occurring once and the leading ten covering roughly 0.35%. This sample comprised CD4+ or CD8+ T cells sorted from blood, obtained in a trial of the OX40 agonist ivuxolimab. The receptors were gathered from an adult with an advanced solid tumor such as melanoma, head and neck, liver or kidney cancer. Each CDR3 is given with its conserved first and last residue. A D gene is named only where the DNA matches it firmly. Clone sizes are given selectively: once, few, many, or a class where the clone is expanded.

j_gene: TRBJ2-2
d_gene: -
abundance: -
v_gene: TRBV6-6
CDR3aa: CASGGGNTGELFF
CDR3nt: TGTGCCAGCGGAGGAGGGAACACCGGGGAGCTGTTTTTT

j_gene: TRBJ2-1
d_gene: TRBD1
abundance: once
v_gene: TRBV15
CDR3aa: CATSPGQGFHEQFF
CDR3nt: TGTGCCACCAGCCCGGGACAGGGGTTTCATGAGCAGTTCTTC

j_gene: TRBJ2-2
d_gene: -
abundance: -
v_gene: TRBV5-8
CDR3aa: CASRKAGGRPGELFF
CDR3nt: TGTGCCAGCAGGAAGGCGGGCGGGCGCCCCGGGGAGCTGTTTTTT

j_gene: TRBJ1-4
d_gene: -
abundance: -
v_gene: TRBV7-6
CDR3aa: CASSLTGGDNEKLFF
CDR3nt: TGTGCCAGCAGCTTAACTGGAGGGGACAATGAAAAACTGTTTTTT

j_gene: TRBJ2-5
d_gene: -
abundance: -
v_gene: TRBV19
CDR3aa: CASSKVERGIETQYF
CDR3nt: TGTGCCAGTAGTAAGGTGGAAAGGGGGATAGAGACCCAGTACTTC

j_gene: TRBJ1-2
d_gene: TRBD1
abundance: -
v_gene: TRBV30
CDR3aa: CAWSVGQGIGYTF
CDR3nt: TGTGCCTGGAGTGTGGGACAGGGGATTGGCTACACCTTC

j_gene: TRBJ1-3
d_gene: TRBD1
abundance: -
v_gene: TRBV11-2
CDR3aa: CASSFSGGGNTIYF
CDR3nt: TGTGCCAGCAGCTTTTCAGGGGGTGGAAACACCATATATTTT

j_gene: TRBJ2-7
d_gene: -
abundance: -
v_gene: TRBV15
CDR3aa: CATSNPVFGPSYEQYF
CDR3nt: TGTGCCACCAGCAACCCAGTGTTTGGACCCTCCTACGAGCAGTACTTC

j_gene: TRBJ2-7
d_gene: -
abundance: -
v_gene: TRBV27
CDR3aa: CASSLSARTDHSEQYF
CDR3nt: TGTGCCAGCAGTTTATCAGCCCGGACAGATCACAGCGAGCAGTACTTC

j_gene: TRBJ2-1
d_gene: TRBD2
abundance: -
v_gene: TRBV11-3
CDR3aa: CASSFSLAGGPSSREQFF
CDR3nt: TGTGCCAGCAGCTTCTCGCTAGCGGGAGGGCCGTCGTCGCGTGAGCAGTTCTTC

j_gene: TRBJ1-1
d_gene: -
abundance: -
v_gene: TRBV5-1
CDR3aa: CASSDHTEAFF
CDR3nt: TGCGCCAGCAGTGATCACACTGAAGCTTTCTTT